A selection of T cell receptor beta chains follows, all from one sample in a study of cytomegalovirus exposure and HLA in healthy donors. Produced via immunoSEQ multiplex PCR; TCRdb's table is partial and in-frame only. The table records roughly 150,000 clones, 77% of them present only once. The specimen was PBMCs. The source of these receptors is a male donor in good health and CMV-seronegative. The CDR3 runs from the conserved cysteine through the conserved F or W. The order of the fields is V gene, clone size, D gene, J gene, CDR3 DNA, CDR3 protein. The D gene is left open where the match is weak. Expanded clones are given a class, and other clones once, few, many or no size at all.

>TRBV7-6|few|NA|TRBJ2-7
TGTGCCAGCAGCCTCCCGGGTATAGGGAGCTCCTACGAGCAGTACTTC
CASSLPGIGSSYEQYF
>TRBV10-3|few|TRBD1|TRBJ1-4
TGTGCCATCAGTGAACTGACAGGGGGGAATGAAAAACTGTTTTTT
CAISELTGGNEKLFF
>TRBV6-5|NA|NA|TRBJ1-4
TGTGCCAGCAGTTACGCAGGGCAGGAAAAACTGTTTTTT
CASSYAGQEKLFF
>TRBV19|once|TRBD1|TRBJ1-2
TGTGCCAGTACTGCGTACAGGGGTTTTCGGTACACCTTC
CASTAYRGFRYTF
>TRBV6-1|NA|NA|TRBJ2-6
TGTGCCAGCAGCCGAGAGATCTCTGGGGCCAACGGCCTGACTTTC
CASSREISGANGLTF
>TRBV27|NA|NA|TRBJ2-7
TGTGCCAGCAGTCCCGGGGGTGGATTTAGCGAGCAGTACTTC
CASSPGGGFSEQYF
>TRBV2|NA|NA|TRBJ2-1
TGTGCCACCGACGGTTTACGAGGGGAGCAGTTCTTC
CATDGLRGEQFF
>TRBV6-1|once|NA|TRBJ2-7
TGTGCCAGCAGTTCCACCTACGAGCAGTACTTC
CASSSTYEQYF
>TRBV5-1|once|NA|TRBJ2-1
TGCGCCAGCAGCTTGTATCAGGGGCATAGTTTCAATGAGCAGTTCTTC
CASSLYQGHSFNEQFF
>TRBV7-9|NA|TRBD1|TRBJ2-7
TGTGCCAGCAGCGGAGGTGTCCGGGACAGCCTGTACGAGCAGTACTTC
CASSGGVRDSLYEQYF
>TRBV29-1|NA|TRBD1|TRBJ2-7
TGCAGCGTCGCCGGCACCGGGACAGGGGCCTCGAGGAACGAGCAGTACTTC
CSVAGTGTGASRNEQYF
>TRBV4-1|NA|TRBD1|TRBJ1-3
TGCGCCAGCAGCACCTCGGGACAGGGGGCTGGAAACACCATATATTTT
CASSTSGQGAGNTIYF
>TRBV29-1|few|NA|TRBJ1-3
TGCAGCGTCCGTCCCTCTGGAAACACCATATATTTT
CSVRPSGNTIYF
>TRBV25-1|NA|NA|TRBJ1-5
TGTGCCAGCAGTGATGGACAGAACAATCAGCCCCAGCATTTT
CASSDGQNNQPQHF
>TRBV6-4|once|TRBD2|TRBJ2-2
TGTGCCAGCAGTGAGACCAGTTCGGGGGGCGGGGAGCTGTTTTTT
CASSETSSGGGELFF
>TRBV18|few|NA|TRBJ1-1
TGTGCCAGCTCACCAGTAGGGGGCACTGAAGCTTTCTTT
CASSPVGGTEAFF
>TRBV11-2|NA|TRBD2|TRBJ2-5
TGTGCCAGCAGCTTAATGGTAGCGGGGGGACAAGAGACCCAGTACTTC
CASSLMVAGGQETQYF
>TRBV6-5|NA|NA|TRBJ2-3
TGTGCCAGCAGGGGGGGGGACAGGTCCACAGATACGCAGTATTTT
CASRGGDRSTDTQYF
>TRBV10-3|NA|NA|TRBJ1-1
TGTGCCATCAGTGAGTCGCGAGAGAACACTGAAGCTTTCTTT
CAISESRENTEAFF
>TRBV29-1|NA|TRBD1|TRBJ2-4
TGCAGCGTTGCCAATAACAGGGGGGAAAACATTCAGTACTTC
CSVANNRGENIQYF
>TRBV4-1|NA|TRBD2|TRBJ2-7
TGCGCCAGCAGCCAAGTTGCTAGCGGATACGAGCAGTACTTC
CASSQVASGYEQYF
>TRBV6-6|NA|TRBD1|TRBJ1-5
TGTGCCAGCAGTGTTCCCCGACAGGGCGGCAATCAGCCCCAGCATTTT
CASSVPRQGGNQPQHF
>TRBV19|NA|NA|TRBJ2-1
TGTGCCAGTAGTATTGTTCTGGCGGCTGAGCAGTTCTTC
CASSIVLAAEQFF
>TRBV7-2|NA|NA|TRBJ2-2
TGTGCCAGCAGCTTAGTAGGTGGAGACACCGGGGAGCTGTTTTTT
CASSLVGGDTGELFF
>TRBV15|NA|NA|TRBJ1-4
TGTGCCACCAGCAGAGATCGAGGAGGTATTAATGAAAAACTGTTTTTT
CATSRDRGGINEKLFF
>TRBV4-3|NA|NA|TRBJ1-6
TGCGCCAGCAGCCCAGGCGGGGGAGCGTATAATTCACCCCTCCACTTT
CASSPGGGAYNSPLHF